Listed below are T cell receptor beta chains from one sample, sequenced in a study of blood T cells in healthy people across ages. MiXCR, applied by TCRdb to the 5' RACE reads, yields one record per CDR3 protein. The sample comprises 600,000 to 1,000,000 distinct CDR3 sequences, around a quarter of which are singletons, and 3.7% rests with the top ten. The data were also submitted as part of a second study, on T cells of mothers and their children.

The sequencing input was blood. These receptor sequences come from a boy younger than 18 in good health. Each CDR3 is given with its conserved first and last residue. A D gene is named only where the DNA matches it firmly. Clone size is stated in some rows and not others, as once, few, many or a class when expanded.

V	length	J	size	D	CDR3	DNA
TRBV28	15	TRBJ2-7	few	TRBD2	CASTWGGTSSYEQYF	TGTGCCAGCACCTGGGGGGGGACGAGCTCCTACGAGCAGTACTTC
TRBV12-3/TRBV12-4	13	TRBJ1-5	.	.	CASSELHTQPQHF	TGTGCCAGCAGTGAGCTTCACACACAGCCCCAGCATTTT
TRBV20-1	15	TRBJ2-7	.	TRBD1	CSARHGTGVGNEQYF	TGCAGTGCCAGGCACGGGACAGGGGTGGGGAACGAGCAGTACTTC
TRBV4-3	15	TRBJ1-4	few	.	CASSQTVSTNEKLFF	TGCGCCAGCAGCCAGACGGTGTCAACTAATGAAAAACTGTTTTTT
TRBV28	15	TRBJ2-4	.	TRBD1	CASSFEGAAKNIQYF	TGTGCCAGCAGTTTCGAGGGGGCGGCCAAAAACATTCAGTACTTC
TRBV7-2	13	TRBJ2-5	many	.	CASSLANGETQYF	TGTGCCAGCAGCTTAGCAAACGGGGAGACCCAGTACTTC
TRBV20-1	11	TRBJ2-5	.	TRBD2	CSARDVREWFF	TGCAGTGCTAGAGATGTGCGGGAGTGGTTCTTC
TRBV7-9	14	TRBJ1-6	.	.	CASSLREWYSPLHF	TGTGCCAGCAGCCTCAGGGAGTGGTACTCACCCCTCCACTTT
TRBV7-9	16	TRBJ2-1	.	.	CASSLPGPPRGNEQFF	TGTGCCAGCAGCTTACCCGGCCCCCCAAGAGGGAATGAGCAGTTCTTC
TRBV28	14	TRBJ1-1	.	.	CASSFFRGNTEAFF	TGTGCCAGCAGTTTTTTCAGGGGGAACACTGAAGCTTTCTTT
TRBV5-1	13	TRBJ1-1	.	.	CASSLYRDREAFF	TGCGCCAGCAGCTTATACCGGGACCGTGAAGCTTTCTTT
TRBV4-3	19	TRBJ2-3	.	TRBD2	CASSQDHTGGIPSTDTQYF	TGCGCCAGCAGCCAAGATCATACGGGAGGGATTCCTAGCACAGATACGCAGTATTTT
TRBV20-1	12	TRBJ2-7	.	.	CSAPGILDEQYF	TGCAGTGCACCCGGGATATTGGACGAGCAGTACTTC
TRBV20-1	15	TRBJ2-5	few	TRBD2	CSARDPSGRAREQYF	TGCAGTGCTAGAGATCCTAGCGGGAGGGCCCGTGAGCAGTACTTC
TRBV7-9	15	TRBJ1-4	many	.	CASSLDRVEDEKLFF	TGTGCCAGCAGCTTAGACAGGGTAGAGGATGAAAAACTGTTTTTT
TRBV20-1	13	TRBJ1-1	few	.	CSARPTVDTGAFF	TGCAGTGCTAGGCCGACAGTGGACACTGGAGCTTTCTTT
TRBV20-1	15	TRBJ1-1	.	.	CSASVSGARSTEAFF	TGCAGTGCTAGCGTGTCTGGGGCGAGGAGTACTGAAGCTTTCTTT
TRBV6-2/TRBV6-3	17	TRBJ2-1	.	TRBD1	CASSEDRGWSSYNEQFF	TGTGCCAGCAGCGAGGACAGGGGGTGGAGCTCCTACAATGAGCAGTTCTTC
TRBV11-2	13	TRBJ1-5	.	TRBD1	CASATGGNQPQHF	TGTGCCAGCGCCACAGGGGGGAATCAGCCCCAGCATTTT
TRBV6-5	15	TRBJ2-1	.	.	CASSLLQGWYNEQFF	TGTGCCAGCAGCCTTTTACAGGGCTGGTACAATGAGCAGTTCTTC
TRBV4-3	15	TRBJ2-7	.	.	CASSQDTPSTYEQYF	TGCGCCAGCAGCCAAGACACCCCATCAACCTACGAGCAGTACTTC
TRBV6-2/TRBV6-3	14	TRBJ2-5	.	.	CASSSGPTAASQYF	TGTGCCAGCAGTTCAGGACCAACAGCAGCTTCCCAGTACTTC
TRBV4-1	16	TRBJ2-7	.	TRBD1	CASSQAGGRYSYEQYF	TGCGCCAGCAGCCAAGCAGGGGGCAGATATTCCTACGAGCAGTACTTC
TRBV7-3	17	TRBJ2-3	few	TRBD2	CASSLEPSGGAKDTQYF	TGTGCCAGCAGCTTAGAGCCTAGCGGGGGGGCCAAGGATACGCAGTATTTT
TRBV6-2/TRBV6-3	13	TRBJ2-5	few	.	CASSYLGVETQYF	TGTGCCAGCAGTTACTTGGGGGTTGAGACCCAGTACTTC
TRBV7-9	14	TRBJ2-5	.	.	CASSLSVQQETQYF	TGTGCCAGCAGCTTATCGGTACAGCAAGAGACCCAGTACTTC
TRBV5-6	16	TRBJ2-1	.	.	CASSFLKTSSYNEQFF	TGTGCCAGCAGCTTTTTAAAAACTAGCTCCTACAATGAGCAGTTCTTC
TRBV4-3	15	TRBJ2-5	.	.	CASSQEVQGAGTQYF	TGCGCCAGCAGCCAAGAGGTCCAGGGCGCAGGGACCCAGTACTTC
TRBV5-4	16	TRBJ1-4	.	.	CASSRAFQNGDEKLFF	TGTGCCAGCAGCCGGGCTTTTCAAAACGGAGACGAAAAACTGTTTTTT
TRBV6-2/TRBV6-3	15	TRBJ2-7	few	TRBD1	CASSYRGTGPYEQYF	TGTGCCAGCAGTTACCGGGGGACAGGGCCCTACGAGCAGTACTTC
TRBV29-1	13	TRBJ2-4	.	.	CSVVGVAKNIQYF	TGCAGCGTTGTGGGGGTGGCCAAAAACATTCAGTACTTC
TRBV11-2	15	TRBJ2-5	.	.	CASKAGTPHQETQYF	TGTGCCAGCAAGGCCGGGACACCGCACCAAGAGACCCAGTACTTC
TRBV4-1	14	TRBJ1-2	.	.	CASSLHEPSEGYTF	TGCGCCAGCAGCCTCCATGAACCATCAGAGGGCTACACCTTC
TRBV5-8	15	TRBJ2-1	few	TRBD2	CASSLKGLAVNEQFF	TGTGCCAGCAGCTTGAAGGGACTAGCAGTGAATGAGCAGTTCTTC
TRBV12-3/TRBV12-4	14	TRBJ2-5	.	.	CASSPPGWKETQYF	TGTGCCAGCAGTCCCCCGGGCTGGAAAGAGACCCAGTACTTC
TRBV29-1	15	TRBJ2-7	.	TRBD1	CSVTLPGQGSYEQYF	TGCAGCGTTACGCTCCCGGGACAGGGCTCCTACGAGCAGTACTTC
TRBV2	12	TRBJ2-7	.	TRBD1	CASTRGRYEQYF	TGTGCCAGCACCAGGGGGCGTTACGAGCAGTACTTC
TRBV20-1	11	TRBJ2-5	.	TRBD1	CSLYRGETQYF	TGCAGCTTATACAGGGGGGAGACCCAGTACTTC
TRBV10-3	15	TRBJ2-1	.	TRBD1	CAISPGQGSYNEQFF	TGTGCCATCAGCCCCGGACAGGGCTCCTACAATGAGCAGTTCTTC
TRBV29-1	13	TRBJ2-7	.	.	CSVFGGLINEQYF	TGCAGCGTTTTTGGGGGCCTAATTAACGAGCAGTACTTC
TRBV29-1	16	TRBJ1-1	.	.	CSVEAVLLALNTEAFF	TGCAGCGTTGAAGCAGTCCTTCTCGCACTGAACACTGAAGCTTTCTTT
TRBV5-1	18	TRBJ2-1	.	TRBD2	CASSLGARSGGSYNEQFF	TGCGCCAGCAGCTTGGGGGCGAGGAGCGGGGGCTCCTACAATGAGCAGTTCTTC
TRBV6-1	15	TRBJ2-5	.	.	CASSPRGALQETQYF	TGTGCCAGCAGCCCCCGGGGGGCGCTACAAGAGACCCAGTACTTC
TRBV29-1	13	TRBJ2-2	few	.	CSAEDRNTGELFF	TGCAGCGCTGAGGACAGAAACACCGGGGAGCTGTTTTTT
TRBV6-1	16	TRBJ2-5	.	.	CASIEAPGRTQETQYF	TGTGCCAGCATCGAAGCCCCCGGACGGACCCAAGAGACCCAGTACTTC
TRBV6-5	12	TRBJ2-5	few	.	CASTQGGETQYF	TGTGCCAGCACCCAGGGGGGGGAGACCCAGTACTTC
TRBV7-9	14	TRBJ2-5	few	.	CASSARGAQETQYF	TGTGCCAGCAGCGCCCGGGGGGCTCAAGAGACCCAGTACTTC
TRBV29-1	13	TRBJ2-5	.	.	CSVAWAFQETQYF	TGCAGCGTTGCGTGGGCTTTCCAAGAGACCCAGTACTTC
TRBV3-1	16	TRBJ2-5	few	.	CASSQDVGPAGETQYF	TGTGCCAGCAGCCAAGATGTAGGCCCAGCGGGAGAGACCCAGTACTTC
TRBV7-9	15	TRBJ2-5	.	.	CASSLVEGSGETQYF	TGTGCCAGCAGCTTAGTTGAGGGTTCGGGGGAGACCCAGTACTTC
TRBV20-1	13	TRBJ2-7	.	TRBD1	CSAPGQVAYEQYF	TGCAGTGCTCCGGGACAGGTCGCCTACGAGCAGTACTTC
TRBV27	14	TRBJ2-1	.	.	CASSLAHSYNEQFF	TGTGCCAGCAGTTTGGCACACTCCTACAATGAGCAGTTCTTC